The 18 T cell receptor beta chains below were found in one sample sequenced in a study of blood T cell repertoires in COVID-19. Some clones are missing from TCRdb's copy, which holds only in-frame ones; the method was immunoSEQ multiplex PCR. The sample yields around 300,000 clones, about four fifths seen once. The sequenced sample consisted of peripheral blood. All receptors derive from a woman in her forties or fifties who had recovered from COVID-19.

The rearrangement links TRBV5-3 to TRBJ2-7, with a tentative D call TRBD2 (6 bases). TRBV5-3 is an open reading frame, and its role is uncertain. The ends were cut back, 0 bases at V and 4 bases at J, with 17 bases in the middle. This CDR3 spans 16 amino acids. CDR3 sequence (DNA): TGTGCCAGAAGCTTGGCCTGGGGGGTTCTTCATTACGAGCAGTACTTC. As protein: CARSLAWGVLHYEQYF.

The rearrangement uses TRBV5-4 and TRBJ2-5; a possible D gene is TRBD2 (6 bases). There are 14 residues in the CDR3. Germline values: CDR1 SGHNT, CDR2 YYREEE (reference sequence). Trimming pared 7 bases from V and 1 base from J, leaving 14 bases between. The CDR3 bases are TGTGCCAGCGGAGCGGGTAGAACCCAAGAGACCCAGTACTTC. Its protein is CASGAGRTQETQYF.

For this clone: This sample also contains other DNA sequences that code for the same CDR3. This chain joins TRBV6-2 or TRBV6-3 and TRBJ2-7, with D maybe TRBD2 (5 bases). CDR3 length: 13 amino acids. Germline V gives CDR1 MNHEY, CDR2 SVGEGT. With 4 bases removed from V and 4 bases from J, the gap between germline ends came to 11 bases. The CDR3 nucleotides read TGTGCCAGCAGTTGGCCAGCGGCTTACGAGCAGTACTTC. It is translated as CASSWPAAYEQYF.

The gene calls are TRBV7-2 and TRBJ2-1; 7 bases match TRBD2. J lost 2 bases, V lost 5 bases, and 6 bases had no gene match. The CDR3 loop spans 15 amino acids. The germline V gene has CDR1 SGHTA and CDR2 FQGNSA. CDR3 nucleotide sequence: TGTGCCAGCAGCGCCTCTAGCGGACCCTACAATGAGCAGTTCTTC. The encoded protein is CASSASSGPYNEQFF.

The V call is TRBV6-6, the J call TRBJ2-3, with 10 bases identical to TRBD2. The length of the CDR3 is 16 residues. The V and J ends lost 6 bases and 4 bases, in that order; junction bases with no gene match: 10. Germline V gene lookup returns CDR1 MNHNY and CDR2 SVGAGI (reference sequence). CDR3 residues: CASRRDGTSEADTQYF. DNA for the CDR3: TGTGCCAGCAGGCGAGACGGGACTAGCGAGGCAGATACGCAGTATTTT.

CDR3 protein: CASTGDRGLYNEQFF. As DNA, the CDR3 is TGTGCCAGCACTGGGGACAGGGGGCTCTACAATGAGCAGTTCTTC. This chain links TRBV6-5 with TRBJ2-1; TRBD1 aligns across 12 bases. Per the germline V gene, CDR1 is MNHEY and CDR2 is SVGAGI. The CDR3 totals 15 residues. The J segment lost 3 bases and the V segment lost 7 bases, leaving 4 bases of the junction unmatched.

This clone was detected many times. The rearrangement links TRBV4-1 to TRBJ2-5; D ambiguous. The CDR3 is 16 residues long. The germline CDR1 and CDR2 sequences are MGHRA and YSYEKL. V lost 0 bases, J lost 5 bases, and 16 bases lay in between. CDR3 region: CASSQEATLSGETQYF. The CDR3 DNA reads TGCGCCAGCAGCCAAGAGGCGACACTGAGTGGGGAGACCCAGTACTTC.

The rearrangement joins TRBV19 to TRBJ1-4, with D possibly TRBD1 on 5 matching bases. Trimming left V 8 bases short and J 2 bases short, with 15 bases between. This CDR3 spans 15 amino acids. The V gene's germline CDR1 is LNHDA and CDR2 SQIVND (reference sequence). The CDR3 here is CASVRGGATNEKLFF. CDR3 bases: TGTGCCAGTGTCCGAGGCGGGGCCACTAATGAAAAACTGTTTTTT.

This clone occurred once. The CDR3 is CASSESEAFF. The DNA for the CDR3 is TGTGCCAGCAGCGAATCGGAAGCTTTCTTT. The chain links TRBV9 to TRBJ1-1; D gene unclear. CDR3 length: 10 residues. CDR1 and CDR2 from the germline V gene are SGDLS and YYNGEE. Between the trimmed V and J ends, which lost 3 bases and 8 bases, there was a span of 5 bases.

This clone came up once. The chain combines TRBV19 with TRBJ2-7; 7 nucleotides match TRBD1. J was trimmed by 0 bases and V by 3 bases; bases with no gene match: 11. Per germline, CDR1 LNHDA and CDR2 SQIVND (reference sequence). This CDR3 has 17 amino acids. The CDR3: CASSMGAFGDSSYEQYF. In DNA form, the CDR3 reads TGTGCCAGTAGTATGGGCGCATTTGGGGACAGCTCCTACGAGCAGTACTTC.

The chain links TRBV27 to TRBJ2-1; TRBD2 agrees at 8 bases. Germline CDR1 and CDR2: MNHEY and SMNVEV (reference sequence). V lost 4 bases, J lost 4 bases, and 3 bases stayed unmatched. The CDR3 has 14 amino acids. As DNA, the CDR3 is TGTGCCAGCAGTTCTCCGGGGGGGTACAATGAGCAGTTCTTC. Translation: CASSSPGGYNEQFF.

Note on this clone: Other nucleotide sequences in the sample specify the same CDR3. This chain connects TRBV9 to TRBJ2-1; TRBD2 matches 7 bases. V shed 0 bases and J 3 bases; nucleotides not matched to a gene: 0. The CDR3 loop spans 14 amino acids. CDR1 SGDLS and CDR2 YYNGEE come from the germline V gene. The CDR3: CASSVGTSYNEQFF. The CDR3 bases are TGTGCCAGCAGCGTAGGGACTAGCTACAATGAGCAGTTCTTC.

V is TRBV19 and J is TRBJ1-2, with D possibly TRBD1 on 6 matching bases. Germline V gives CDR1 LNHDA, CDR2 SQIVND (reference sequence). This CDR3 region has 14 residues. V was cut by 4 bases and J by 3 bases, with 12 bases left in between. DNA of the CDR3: TGTGCCAGTAGTACCCACAACAGGGACTATGGCTACACCTTC. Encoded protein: CASSTHNRDYGYTF. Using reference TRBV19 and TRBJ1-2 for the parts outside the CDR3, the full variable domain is DGGITQSPKYLFRKEGQNVTLSCEQNLNHDAMYWYRQDPGQGLRLIYYSQIVNDFQKGDIAEGYSVSREKKESFPLTVTSAQKNPTAFYLCASSTHNRDYGYTFGSGTRLTVV.

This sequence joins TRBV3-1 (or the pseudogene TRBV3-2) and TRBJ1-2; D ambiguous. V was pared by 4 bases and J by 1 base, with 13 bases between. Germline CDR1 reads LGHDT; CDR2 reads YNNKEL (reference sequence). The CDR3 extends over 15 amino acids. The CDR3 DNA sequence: TGTGCCAGCAGCCCTGTTCTGAGAGGTAACTATGGCTACACCTTC. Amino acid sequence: CASSPVLRGNYGYTF.

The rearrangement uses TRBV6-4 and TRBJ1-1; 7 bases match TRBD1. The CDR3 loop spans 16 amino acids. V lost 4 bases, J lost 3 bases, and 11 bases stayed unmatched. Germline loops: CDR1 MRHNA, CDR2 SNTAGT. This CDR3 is CASSAMPAGGDTEAFF. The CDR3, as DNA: TGTGCCAGCAGTGCCATGCCGGCAGGGGGAGACACTGAAGCTTTCTTT.

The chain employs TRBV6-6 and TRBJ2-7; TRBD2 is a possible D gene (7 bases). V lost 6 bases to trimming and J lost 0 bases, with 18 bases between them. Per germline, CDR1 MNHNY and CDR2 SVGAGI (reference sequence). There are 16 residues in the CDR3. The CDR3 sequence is CASSRTEGGVSYEQYF. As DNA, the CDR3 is TGTGCCAGCAGCCGAACGGAGGGGGGGGTCTCCTACGAGCAGTACTTC.

CDR3 nucleotide sequence: TGTGCCAGCATTTCCCTAAACTACGAGCAGTACTTC. It encodes CASISLNYEQYF. The V gene is TRBV6-5, the J gene TRBJ2-7; D is unclear. Trimming left V 7 bases short and J 3 bases short, with 10 bases between. In germline, CDR1 is MNHEY, CDR2 SVGAGI. The length of the CDR3 is 12 residues.

The CDR3 coding sequence is TGTGCCAGCAGTTTAGCGCGGGACGAGCAGTACTTC. Its translation is CASSLARDEQYF. This chain uses TRBV12-3 or TRBV12-4 with TRBJ2-7; a weak D match, TRBD2 (5 bases). The CDR3 is made up of 12 amino acids. Trimming shortened V by 0 bases and J by 5 bases, and 5 bases separated the two germline ends.